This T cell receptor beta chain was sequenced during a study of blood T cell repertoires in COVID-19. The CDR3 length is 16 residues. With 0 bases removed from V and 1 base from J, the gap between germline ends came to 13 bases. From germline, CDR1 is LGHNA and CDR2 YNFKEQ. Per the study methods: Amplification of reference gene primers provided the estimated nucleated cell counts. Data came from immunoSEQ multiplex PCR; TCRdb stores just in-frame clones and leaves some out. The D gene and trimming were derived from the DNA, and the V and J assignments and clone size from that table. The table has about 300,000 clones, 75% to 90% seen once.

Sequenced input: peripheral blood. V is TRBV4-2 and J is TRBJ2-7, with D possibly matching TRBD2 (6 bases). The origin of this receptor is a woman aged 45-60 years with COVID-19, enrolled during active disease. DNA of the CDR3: TGTGCCAGCAGCCAAGATCTGGGGGGACTGTCCTACGAGCAGTACTTC. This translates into CASSQDLGGLSYEQYF.